The 31 T cell receptor beta chains below were found in one sample sequenced in a study of cytomegalovirus exposure and HLA in healthy donors. Primers included in the PCR were 60 Vbeta and 13 Jbeta primers. Measured with immunoSEQ multiplex PCR; TCRdb has only the in-frame clones, and not every one. The sample holds approximately 95,000 clones, 78% seen once. Input material: PBMCs. The receptors shown here come from a middle-aged woman in good health and CMV-seropositive.

This clone was seen only a few times. The chain couples TRBV5-6 to TRBJ1-1, with 8 bases fitting TRBD1. The length of the CDR3 is 15 residues. CDR1 and CDR2 from the germline V gene are SGHDT and YYEEEE. V trimming: 7 bases; J trimming: 4 bases; junction bases outside the gene matches: 12. The CDR3 region has the DNA TGTGCCAGCCGCGAGACCCAGGGGGCGCCCACTGAAGCTTTCTTT. It encodes CASRETQGAPTEAFF.

The chain employs TRBV7-9 and TRBJ1-1, with 10 bases matching TRBD1. The CDR3 has 14 amino acids. Germline V gene sequence: CDR1 SEHNR, CDR2 FQNEAQ (reference sequence). V shed 5 bases, J shed 6 bases, and the junction held 6 bases outside the gene matches. DNA of the CDR3: TGTGCCAGCAGCGGAGAAGGACAGGGGGCTGAAGCTTTCTTT. The encoded protein is CASSGEGQGAEAFF.

This chain connects TRBV7-2 to TRBJ2-1, with TRBD1 matching 7 bases. J was trimmed by 7 bases and V by 3 bases; bases with no gene match: 15. Germline V gene lookup returns CDR1 SGHTA and CDR2 FQGNSA. The CDR3 extends over 17 amino acids. The CDR3 loop reads CASSFRQGGSFFNEQFF. CDR3 coding DNA: TGTGCCAGCAGCTTCCGACAGGGTGGAAGTTTTTTTAATGAGCAGTTCTTC.

This chain connects TRBV28 to TRBJ1-5; D may be TRBD1 (6 bases). Looked up from germline, CDR1 is MDHEN and CDR2 is SYDVKM. The CDR3 has 12 amino acids. V gave up 10 bases and J gave up 3 bases, with 10 bases separating them. CDR3 protein: CATRDNNQPQHF. DNA of the CDR3: TGTGCCACCCGGGACAACAATCAGCCCCAGCATTTT.

This clone turned up a few times. This sequence joins TRBV6-5 and TRBJ2-5, with D tentatively TRBD2 (5 bases). The CDR3 covers 12 residues. The V end lost 0 bases, the J end lost 11 bases, and 10 bases lay between the germline ends. From germline, CDR1 is MNHEY and CDR2 SVGAGI. CDR3 nucleotides: TGTGCCAGCAGTTACTCGCTCCGGGAACAGTACTTC. Its protein is CASSYSLREQYF.

The V gene is TRBV28, the J gene TRBJ2-5; 7 bases are shared with TRBD2. Trimming at V came to 4 bases and at J to 0 bases, leaving 2 bases not matched to a gene. This CDR3 region has 14 residues. The germline V gene has CDR1 MDHEN and CDR2 SYDVKM. DNA for the CDR3: TGTGCCAGCAGTTGGGGAGGGTACCAAGAGACCCAGTACTTC. It codes for CASSWGGYQETQYF.

V gene TRBV14 combines with J gene TRBJ2-7; the match to TRBD2 covers 10 bases. This CDR3 spans 14 amino acids. Germline CDR1 and CDR2: SGHDN and FVKESK. The J segment lost 5 bases and the V segment lost 3 bases, leaving 4 bases of the junction unmatched. CDR3: CASSQLAGGDEQYF. CDR3 nucleotide sequence: TGTGCCAGCAGCCAGTTAGCGGGAGGCGACGAGCAGTACTTC.

V usage is TRBV5-1 and J usage is TRBJ2-7; 7 nucleotides align to TRBD1. Trimming cost V 4 bases and J 5 bases; bases outside gene matches: 6. The length of the CDR3 is 13 residues. The V gene's germline CDR1 is SGHRS and CDR2 YFSETQ. The CDR3 loop reads CASSIITGDEQYF. Written as DNA, the CDR3 is TGCGCCAGCAGCATCATTACAGGGGACGAGCAGTACTTC.

This clone was seen a few times. This chain joins TRBV27 and TRBJ2-3; TRBD1 matches at 10 bases. CDR1 is MNHEY, CDR2 SMNVEV, per germline (reference sequence). The CDR3 has 16 amino acids. After removal of 9 bases from V and 4 bases from J, the junction contained 13 bases not matched to a gene. This chain's CDR3 is CASNLRDRGLADTQYF. As DNA, the CDR3 is TGTGCCAGTAACCTCCGGGACAGGGGTTTGGCAGATACGCAGTATTTT.

The chain uses TRBV5-1 and TRBJ2-7; tentative D call: TRBD2 (5 bases). There are 15 residues in the CDR3. The germline V and J ends were trimmed by 2 bases and 3 bases, with 15 bases remaining between them. Germline V gene sequence: CDR1 SGHRS, CDR2 YFSETQ. The CDR3 sequence: CASSLGSEGIYEQYF. The CDR3 nucleotides read TGCGCCAGCAGCTTAGGTAGCGAAGGAATCTACGAGCAGTACTTC. Based on the CDR3 plus reference TRBV5-1 and TRBJ2-7, the full variable domain is KAGVTQTPRYLIKTRGQQVTLSCSPISGHRSVSWYQQTPGQGLQFLFEYFSETQRNKGNFPGRFSGRQFSNSRSEMNVSTLELGDSALYLCASSLGSEGIYEQYFGPGTRLTVT.

This clone showed up just once. J is TRBJ1-2 and V is TRBV6-6; D might be TRBD1 (6 bases). V lost 3 bases, J lost 7 bases, and 15 bases lay in between. The CDR3 loop spans 14 amino acids. Germline-derived CDR1 and CDR2 are MNHNY and SVGAGI (reference sequence). In DNA form, the CDR3 reads TGTGCCAGCAGTTATGGGGACATGGGCTGTGGCTACACCTTC. This gives the protein CASSYGDMGCGYTF.

The chain carries TRBV6-4 and TRBJ1-1; unclear D gene. The CDR3 totals 13 residues. Deletions cut 6 bases from V and 1 base from J, with 9 bases between. Germline lookup yields CDR1 MRHNA and CDR2 SNTAGT. The CDR3 loop is CASRLEGNTEAFF. CDR3 nucleotide sequence: TGTGCCAGCAGACTGGAGGGGAACACTGAAGCTTTCTTT.

The V call is TRBV19, the J call TRBJ2-2; D not certain. V shed 8 bases and J shed 5 bases, with 9 bases lying between them. The CDR3 consists of 12 residues. CDR1 and CDR2 from the germline V gene are LNHDA and SQIVND (reference sequence). For the CDR3, the DNA is TGTGCCAGTTCGAACGGTACCGGGGAGCTGTTTTTT. Its translation: CASSNGTGELFF.

DNA of the CDR3: TGTGCCAGCACTACGGGGATTTACAATGAGCAGTTCTTC. Translating it yields CASTTGIYNEQFF. J is TRBJ2-1 and V is TRBV11-2; a possible D gene is TRBD2 (5 bases). Germline loops: CDR1 SGHAT, CDR2 FQNNGV. This CDR3 has 13 residues. Trimming removed 7 bases from V and 4 bases from J, with 11 bases in between.

In its sample, this clone was seen a few times. This rearrangement joins TRBV27 to TRBJ2-1, with TRBD1 matching over 9 bases. V shed 2 bases, J shed 3 bases, and the junction held 2 bases outside the gene matches. The CDR3 is 15 amino acids. Germline V gene lookup returns CDR1 MNHEY and CDR2 SMNVEV (reference sequence). The CDR3 sequence: CASSLDRGDYNEQFF. The CDR3 DNA reads TGTGCCAGCAGTTTAGACAGGGGGGACTACAATGAGCAGTTCTTC.

The rearrangement joins TRBV4-2 to TRBJ2-1; 8 nucleotides match TRBD2. The CDR3 is 14 residues long. Germline V gene sequence: CDR1 LGHNA, CDR2 YNFKEQ. V gave up 2 bases and J gave up 7 bases; unmatched junction bases: 4. For the CDR3, the DNA is TGTGCCAGCAGCCAACCCGGGACTAGTAATGAGCAGTTCTTC. It yields the protein CASSQPGTSNEQFF.

The J gene is TRBJ2-5, the V gene TRBV7-2; possibly TRBD2 for D (6 bases). The V end was cut by 4 bases, the J end by 1 base, with 13 bases between. In germline, CDR1 is SGHTA, CDR2 FQGNSA. The CDR3 is 15 amino acids. The CDR3 bases are TGTGCCAGCAGCTCACCTAGACTAGGCCAAGAGACCCAGTACTTC. It codes for CASSSPRLGQETQYF.

This clone ranks as medium-sized (0.01 to 0.1%). This chain uses TRBV7-9 with TRBJ2-3; maybe TRBD1 (6 bases). The germline V gene encodes CDR1 SEHNR and CDR2 FQNEAQ (reference sequence). V was cut by 5 bases and J by 6 bases, with 18 bases left in between. The CDR3 contains 15 residues. The chain's CDR3 is CASSVTGLRGDTQYF. The CDR3 region has the DNA TGTGCCAGCAGCGTAACAGGGTTGAGAGGTGATACGCAGTATTTT.

The chain combines TRBV7-8 with TRBJ2-3, with 7 bases identical to TRBD2. There are 14 residues in the CDR3. Germline-derived CDR1 and CDR2 are SGHVS and FQNEAQ. J gave up 4 bases and V 2 bases, and 3 bases lay outside the gene matches. The CDR3 is CASSLNLAADTQYF. The CDR3 DNA reads TGTGCCAGCAGCTTAAACCTAGCGGCAGATACGCAGTATTTT.

This chain uses TRBV5-6 with TRBJ2-2, with 7 bases matching TRBD1. The J segment lost 2 bases and the V segment lost 4 bases, leaving 11 bases of the junction unmatched. Germline V gives CDR1 SGHDT, CDR2 YYEEEE. The CDR3 extends over 17 amino acids. This chain's CDR3 is CASSPEENRGNTGELFF. The CDR3, as DNA: TGTGCCAGCAGCCCCGAGGAAAACAGGGGCAACACCGGGGAGCTGTTTTTT.

This sequence joins TRBV7-2 and TRBJ2-2; the match to TRBD1 covers 8 bases. The CDR3 has 15 amino acids. V trimming: 4 bases; J trimming: 5 bases; junction bases outside the gene matches: 6. Germline values: CDR1 SGHTA, CDR2 FQGNSA. Here the CDR3 DNA reads TGTGCCAGCAGCTCGAGACAGGGGTTTACCGGGGAGCTGTTTTTT. Its protein product is CASSSRQGFTGELFF.

This clone was observed once. This rearrangement joins TRBV9 to TRBJ2-1; 8 positions agree with TRBD1. CDR1 is SGDLS and CDR2 is YYNGEE in the germline V gene. The CDR3 consists of 15 residues. The V segment lost 3 bases and the J segment 10 bases; nucleotides outside the gene matches: 12. The CDR3 bases are TGTGCCAGCAGCGACGACCCCAGGGGGCGCCGGGAGCAGTTCTTC. This translates into CASSDDPRGRREQFF.

J is TRBJ2-7 and V is TRBV9; the D is unclear. Germline-derived CDR1 and CDR2 are SGDLS and YYNGEE. Trimming removed 0 bases at V and 6 bases at J, with 13 bases between. The CDR3 is 14 residues long. CDR3 DNA: TGTGCCAGCAGCGTAGCTTGGAGTAGTATCGAGCAGTACTTC. As protein: CASSVAWSSIEQYF.

This chain connects TRBV7-3 to TRBJ2-5, with 7 bases matching TRBD2. Germline V gives CDR1 SGHTA, CDR2 FQGTGA. The CDR3 loop spans 15 amino acids. J lost 5 bases, V lost 1 base, and 7 bases had no gene match. The CDR3 nucleotides are TGTGCCAGCAGCTTAAACGGGAGGTGGGGTGAGACCCAGTACTTC. Translation: CASSLNGRWGETQYF.

The chain couples TRBV28 to TRBJ1-2; D call uncertain. With 4 bases removed from V and 8 bases from J, the gap between germline ends came to 14 bases. Per the germline V gene, CDR1 is MDHEN and CDR2 is SYDVKM. The CDR3 covers 13 residues. Here the CDR3 DNA reads TGTGCCAGCAGTTGGTCGGAGATCTGGGGCTACACCTTC. As protein: CASSWSEIWGYTF.

The chain employs TRBV2 and TRBJ2-7, with 7 bases that match TRBD1. J gave up 1 base and V 5 bases, and 5 bases lay outside the gene matches. The length of the CDR3 is 14 residues. Germline V gene data show CDR1 as SNHLY and CDR2 as FYNNEI. The CDR3 is CASSLQTGSYEQYF. For the CDR3, the DNA is TGTGCCAGCAGTCTCCAGACAGGGTCCTACGAGCAGTACTTC.

The rearrangement links TRBV5-1 to TRBJ2-7; TRBD2 is a possible D gene (6 bases). Germline CDR1 is SGHRS and CDR2 is YFSETQ. CDR3 size: 14 residues. With 0 bases removed from V and 6 bases from J, the gap between germline ends came to 13 bases. The CDR3 sequence: CASSLDHAGREQYF. DNA of the CDR3: TGCGCCAGCAGCTTGGATCACGCGGGGCGCGAGCAGTACTTC.

The rearrangement uses TRBV5-1 and TRBJ2-2; 8 nucleotides align to TRBD1. CDR1 is SGHRS and CDR2 is YFSETQ in the germline V gene. This CDR3 has 15 residues. V gave up 4 bases and J gave up 0 bases; unmatched junction bases: 2. CDR3 residues: CASSKQGANTGELFF. As DNA, the CDR3 is TGCGCCAGCAGCAAACAGGGGGCGAACACCGGGGAGCTGTTTTTT.

This clone was seen ten or more times. This chain joins TRBV5-6 and TRBJ1-1, with TRBD1 matching over 9 bases. Trimming at V came to 1 base and at J to 4 bases, leaving 5 bases not matched to a gene. The germline V gene encodes CDR1 SGHDT and CDR2 YYEEEE. The CDR3 spans 15 residues. This chain's CDR3 is CASSLLQGAITEAFF. CDR3 nucleotide sequence: TGTGCCAGCAGCTTGCTACAGGGGGCTATCACTGAAGCTTTCTTT.

The chain's CDR3 is CASSWRVDQPQHF. CDR3 in DNA: TGTGCCAGCAGCTGGCGGGTGGATCAGCCCCAGCATTTT. V and J are TRBV7-8 and TRBJ1-5, with D unclear. The germline V gene encodes CDR1 SGHVS and CDR2 FQNEAQ. V dropped 4 bases and J dropped 5 bases, with 9 bases sitting between them. This CDR3 comprises 13 residues.

The genes are TRBV7-6 and TRBJ1-1; D gene uncertain. Deletions cut 2 bases from V and 0 bases from J, with 7 bases between. The CDR3 is made up of 14 amino acids. Germline V gives CDR1 SGHVS, CDR2 FNYEAQ. This CDR3 is CASSLMGMNTEAFF. The CDR3 bases are TGTGCCAGCAGCTTAATGGGCATGAACACTGAAGCTTTCTTT.